Each of the 21 T cell receptor beta chains below was sequenced from the same sample in a study of blood T cells in healthy people across ages. Through a sample-barcoded 5' primer and a J-beta primer mix, a second PCR was run for roughly 7 to 12 cycles. TCRdb redid the calling of the 5' RACE reads with MiXCR, one entry per CDR3 protein. The table shows about a million distinct CDR3 sequences, with roughly 51% occurring only once. The sequencing input was blood. The source of these receptors is an older woman in good health.

As to this clonotype: The junction shows a germline mismatch at one end, possibly a read error. The chain is built from TRBV10-3 and TRBJ2-1; no firm D call. In germline, CDR1 is ENHRY, CDR2 SYGVKD. The CDR3 loop spans 14 amino acids. The CDR3 loop reads CAINEATAHNEQFF. The CDR3 DNA is TGTGCCATCAATGAGGCGACGGCCCACAATGAGCAGTTCTTC.

This clonotype was recorded a few times. V and J are TRBV10-3 and TRBJ2-7; TRBD2 matches at 7 bases. In germline, CDR1 is ENHRY, CDR2 SYGVKD. This CDR3 has 12 residues. V gave up 6 bases and J gave up 7 bases; unmatched junction bases: 6. CDR3 sequence reads: CAIRGQAGEQYF. CDR3 in DNA: TGTGCCATCAGAGGACAAGCGGGAGAGCAGTACTTC.

This clonotype was observed a handful of times. This sequence joins TRBV7-9 and TRBJ2-7; D tentatively reads TRBD1 or TRBD2 (5 bases each). Germline CDR1 SEHNR, CDR2 FQNEAQ (reference sequence). The CDR3 spans 16 residues. V was clipped by 5 bases and J by 0 bases, with 17 bases between them. CDR3 amino acids: CASSQKRDPSSYEQYF. Written as DNA, the CDR3 is TGTGCCAGCAGCCAAAAAAGGGACCCTAGCTCCTACGAGCAGTACTTC.

The chain joins TRBV29-1 to TRBJ2-1; unclear D gene. The germline CDR1 and CDR2 sequences are SQVTM and ANQGSEA. V dropped 6 bases and J dropped 0 bases, with 6 bases sitting between them. The CDR3 loop spans 12 amino acids. CDR3 loop: CSVTPSYNEQFF. Written as DNA, the CDR3 is TGCAGCGTAACCCCCTCCTACAATGAGCAGTTCTTC.

The V call is TRBV27, the J call TRBJ2-1; D perhaps matches TRBD1 (6 bases). V lost 3 bases and J lost 5, with 11 bases in between. The V gene's germline CDR1 is MNHEY and CDR2 SMNVEV (reference sequence). CDR3 length equals 14 residues. CDR3 sequence (DNA): TGTGCCAGCAGTTTGGTCGGACAGAACAATGAGCAGTTCTTC. It specifies CASSLVGQNNEQFF.

This chain connects TRBV5-1 to TRBJ2-1; 8 bases line up with TRBD2. Germline V gene lookup returns CDR1 SGHRS and CDR2 YFSETQ. The CDR3 is made up of 15 amino acids. J gave up 6 bases and V 4 bases, and 9 bases lay outside the gene matches. This chain's CDR3 is CASSPDGGAVNEQFF. CDR3 sequence (DNA): TGCGCCAGCAGCCCGGACGGGGGGGCGGTCAATGAGCAGTTCTTC.

V is TRBV2 and J is TRBJ1-6, with D perhaps TRBD1 (6 bases). The CDR3 is 15 amino acids. V was trimmed by 6 bases and J by 14 bases, leaving 23 bases between them. CDR1 and CDR2 from the germline V gene are SNHLY and FYNNEI. The CDR3 protein is CASSPEGTSLRALHF. For the CDR3, the DNA is TGTGCCAGCAGCCCAGAGGGGACATCATTGAGGGCCCTCCACTTT.

The chain uses TRBV18 and TRBJ2-1, with D tentatively TRBD1 or TRBD2 (7 bases each). The CDR3 spans 15 residues. The V gene's germline CDR1 is KGHSH and CDR2 LQKENI. Trimming left V 2 bases short and J 3 bases short, with 11 bases between. CDR3 bases: TGTGCCAGCTCACCATCAGGGGGGGACTACAATGAGCAGTTCTTC. This translates into CASSPSGGDYNEQFF.

This chain connects TRBV10-2 to TRBJ1-6; 12 nucleotides align to TRBD1. Germline assignment: CDR1 WSHSY and CDR2 SAAADI. This CDR3 is 17 amino acids long. Trimming cost V 9 bases and J 7 bases; bases outside gene matches: 13. This CDR3 reads CASSRQAGTGGNSPLHF. The DNA of the CDR3 is TGCGCCAGTAGTCGCCAAGCCGGGACAGGGGGCAATTCACCCCTCCACTTT.

The chain joins TRBV27 to TRBJ1-2; TRBD1 matches 7 bases. The junction had 12 bases not matched to a gene; V was cut back by 7 bases and J by 4 bases. The CDR3 covers 15 residues. Germline assignment: CDR1 MNHEY and CDR2 SMNVEV (reference sequence). CDR3 coding DNA: TGTGCCAGCACCTCGTCGACAGGGCCGGGCTATGGCTACACCTTC. It specifies CASTSSTGPGYGYTF.

The chain joins TRBV18 to TRBJ2-7; D unclear. Between the trimmed V and J ends, which lost 2 bases and 1 base, there was a span of 9 bases. Germline V gene lookup returns CDR1 KGHSH and CDR2 LQKENI. The CDR3 spans 14 residues. The CDR3 region has the DNA TGTGCCAGCTCACCAGGTTTTGTATCCTACGAGCAGTACTTC. Protein: CASSPGFVSYEQYF.

The rearrangement joins TRBV20-1 to TRBJ1-6, with 7 nucleotides matching TRBD1. Per the germline V gene, CDR1 is DFQATT and CDR2 is SNEGSKA (reference sequence). This CDR3 spans 13 amino acids. With V trimmed by 6 bases and J by 8 bases, 7 bases remained unmatched. Here the CDR3 DNA reads TGCAGTGCAAACAGGGGATTCGATTCACCCCTCCACTTT. Its translation: CSANRGFDSPLHF.

J is TRBJ2-1 and V is TRBV7-2; D is ambiguous. In germline, CDR1 is SGHTA, CDR2 FQGNSA. This CDR3 has 14 residues. Trimming took off 3 bases at V and 8 bases at J, with 14 bases between the two ends. The CDR3 DNA is TGTGCCAGCAGCTTTCTGCCAGGTCGGTATGAGCAGTTCTTC. Translated, it gives CASSFLPGRYEQFF. The full variable domain, completed using reference TRBV7-2 and TRBJ2-1, is GAGVSQSPSNKVTEKGKDVELRCDPISGHTALYWYRQSLGQGLEFLIYFQGNSAPDKSGLPSDRFSAERTGGSVSTLTIQRTQQEDSAVYLCASSFLPGRYEQFFGPGTRLTVL.

J is TRBJ2-4 and V is TRBV28, with 14 bases aligning to TRBD2. V lost 6 bases and J lost 13; bases outside the gene matches: 8. This CDR3 is built from 14 residues. CDR1 and CDR2 (germline): MDHEN, SYDVKM. DNA for the CDR3: TGTGCCAGCAGATCGACTAGCGGGAGGGGGGGGCAGTACTTC. This translates into CASRSTSGRGGQYF.

Notes on this clonotype: At one end the junction does not follow the germline gene, possibly because of a read error. The V gene is TRBV20-1, the J gene TRBJ2-5; 8 bases line up with TRBD1. The CDR3 extends over 14 amino acids. Germline V gene sequence: CDR1 DFQATT, CDR2 SNEGSKA (reference sequence). CDR3: CSARAGTGGETQYF. The CDR3 nucleotides read TGCAGTGCGAGAGCTGGGACAGGAGGGGAGACCCAGTACTTC.

This clonotype was counted only a few times. The V and J genes are TRBV12-3 or TRBV12-4 and TRBJ1-6; maybe TRBD1 (6 bases). This CDR3 is built from 15 residues. V gave up 3 bases and J gave up 10 bases, with 16 bases separating them. The CDR3 DNA is TGTGCCAGCAGTTTCTCGGGGCAGGGGTTATCACCCCTCCACTTT. Residues: CASSFSGQGLSPLHF.

This chain connects TRBV4-3 to TRBJ2-1, with D unclear. CDR1 is LGHNA, CDR2 YSLEER, per germline. V was cut by 1 base and J by 1 base, with 14 bases left in between. CDR3 length equals 17 residues. CDR3: CASSQVLPDRSYNEQFF. The CDR3 DNA is TGCGCCAGCAGCCAAGTACTCCCTGATAGGTCCTACAATGAGCAGTTCTTC.

The chain uses TRBV2 and TRBJ2-4; the match to TRBD2 covers 9 bases. This CDR3 is 16 amino acids long. Unmatched junction bases numbered 6, after V lost 6 bases and J lost 0 bases. Germline V lookup: CDR1 SNHLY, CDR2 FYNNEI. DNA for the CDR3: TGTGCCAGCAGGGACAAGCGGGGGGTAGCCAAAAACATTCAGTACTTC. This encodes CASRDKRGVAKNIQYF.

This clonotype has only a few counts. The chain has TRBV7-2 and TRBJ2-7; maybe TRBD2 (8 bases). CDR3 length: 15 amino acids. Germline lookup yields CDR1 SGHTA and CDR2 FQGNSA. V dropped 6 bases and J dropped 2 bases, with 17 bases sitting between them. CDR3 protein: CASRRGDRVTYEQYF. The CDR3 DNA sequence: TGTGCCAGCAGGCGGGGGGACAGAGTTACCTACGAGCAGTACTTC.

The rearrangement joins TRBV7-2 to TRBJ2-7, with D hard to call. This CDR3 has 14 amino acids. Germline loops: CDR1 SGHTA, CDR2 FQGNSA. The V gene lost 3 bases and the J gene lost 1 base, with 10 bases spanning the gap. The CDR3 DNA sequence: TGTGCCAGCAGCTTGTCGCATGGTTCCTACGAGCAGTACTTC. Translating gives CASSLSHGSYEQYF.

A remark on this clonotype: A much larger clone differs by one base, so this may be a read error. The rearrangement links TRBV3-1 to TRBJ2-1; 9 positions match TRBD2. Germline values: CDR1 LGHDT, CDR2 YNNKEL (reference sequence). Germline trimming cut 0 bases from V and 1 base from J; bases unmatched to any gene: 13. This CDR3 is 20 amino acids long. The CDR3 spells CASSQDIGKSGGFSYNEQFF. DNA for the CDR3: TGTGCCAGCAGCCAAGATATTGGTAAGAGCGGGGGGTTTTCCTACAATGAGCAGTTCTTC.